Below, one TCR beta chain is given with its context. What it recognizes is unknown. This entry belongs to a study of T-cell memory formation after mild COVID-19. Germline CDR1 is LGHNA and CDR2 is YSLEER. The CDR3 has 16 amino acids. After removal of 4 bases from V and 9 bases from J, the junction contained 12 bases not matched to a gene. Overall study findings and caveats: The CD4+ clones that contracted clustered mainly within CM and EM, and the CD8+ clones concentrated in EMRA. Memory cells collected pre-infection included some clones that later responded, suggesting cross-reactive memory joined.

Constant-segment-primed 5'RACE gave TCR alpha and TCR beta cDNA libraries with sample barcodes and UMIs. TCRdb called the 5' RACE reads again in MiXCR, with one record for every CDR3 protein. The table has under 400,000 distinct CDR3 sequences, around 27% seen once. The rearrangement links TRBV4-3 to TRBJ2-1; 10 nucleotides line up with TRBD2. What was sequenced was PBMCs or a T cell subset sorted from them (not recorded which). The sequence derives from an adult woman who had mild COVID-19 (a few samples of this study predate the infection). Cell type and time point are not known. CDR3 amino acids: CASSPQAGGGISEQFF. CDR3 in DNA: TGCGCCAGCAGCCCCCAAGCGGGAGGGGGTATAAGTGAGCAGTTCTTC.